What follows are 27 T cell receptor beta chains derived from one specimen sequenced in a study of OX40 agonist ivuxolimab in advanced cancers. Using immunoSEQ multiplex PCR, the repertoire was profiled, and TCRdb retains in-frame clones only, with some absent. This sample has around 34,000 clones; 81% occur once, and the top ten carry more than 1.2%. The material was CD4+ or CD8+ T cells sorted from blood, obtained in a trial of the OX40 agonist ivuxolimab. The receptors were gathered from an adult with an advanced solid tumor such as melanoma, head and neck, liver or kidney cancer.

The genes are TRBV19 and TRBJ1-1; 10 bases are shared with TRBD1. The CDR3 has 13 amino acids. The trim removed 6 bases at V and 6 bases at J, leaving 4 bases unmatched. Germline V CDR1 and CDR2: LNHDA, SQIVND (reference sequence). The CDR3 is CASRRDRGPEAFF. The CDR3 DNA is TGTGCCAGTAGGAGGGACAGGGGTCCTGAAGCTTTCTTT.

V usage is TRBV27 and J usage is TRBJ2-7, with 8 nucleotides matching TRBD2. Per germline, CDR1 MNHEY and CDR2 SMNVEV (reference sequence). The length of the CDR3 is 16 residues. The junction had 12 bases not matched to a gene; V was cut back by 5 bases and J by 3 bases. Here the CDR3 DNA reads TGTGCCAGCAGTGTCGGCCTAGCGGGCGGAATCTACGAGCAGTACTTC. Protein: CASSVGLAGGIYEQYF.

This chain links TRBV5-1 with TRBJ2-3; the match to TRBD2 covers 7 bases. Germline V lookup: CDR1 SGHRS, CDR2 YFSETQ. V was clipped by 4 bases and J by 0 bases; unmatched bases: 5. The CDR3 runs 15 residues. CDR3 loop: CASSTSGASTDTQYF. The CDR3 DNA sequence: TGCGCCAGCAGCACCAGCGGGGCCAGCACAGATACGCAGTATTTT.

The V call is TRBV19, the J call TRBJ1-1; D remains unclear. CDR3 length equals 13 residues. Germline CDR1 LNHDA, CDR2 SQIVND (reference sequence). V lost 5 bases and J 3 bases, leaving 10 bases between the germline ends. CDR3 nucleotide sequence: TGTGCCAGTAGTTTTTCGGAGTACACTGAAGCTTTCTTT. Residues: CASSFSEYTEAFF.

The CDR3 region is CAWSPGWDSPLHF. DNA for the CDR3: TGTGCCTGGAGTCCCGGTTGGGATTCACCCCTCCACTTT. The V call is TRBV30, the J call TRBJ1-6; D is unresolved. V was pared by 2 bases and J by 8 bases, with 10 bases between. CDR1 is GTSNPN and CDR2 is SVGIG in the germline V gene (reference sequence). The CDR3 sequence is 13 residues long.

This chain uses TRBV5-6 with TRBJ1-2; D is unclear. The CDR3 is 12 residues long. Deletions cut 0 bases from V and 7 bases from J, with 7 bases between. Germline V lookup: CDR1 SGHDT, CDR2 YYEEEE. CDR3 DNA: TGTGCCAGCAGCTTGGAGTGGCGTGGCTACACCTTC. Protein sequence: CASSLEWRGYTF.

The J gene is TRBJ2-7, the V gene TRBV2, with D hard to call. Trimming took 8 bases from V and 0 from J, leaving 8 bases between them. This CDR3 is 12 amino acids long. The germline V gene encodes CDR1 SNHLY and CDR2 FYNNEI. CDR3: CASCLFSYEQYF. The CDR3 DNA reads TGTGCCAGCTGTCTGTTCTCCTACGAGCAGTACTTC. Using reference TRBV2 and TRBJ2-7 for the parts outside the CDR3, the full variable domain is EPEVTQTPSHQVTQMGQEVILRCVPISNHLYFYWYRQILGQKVEFLVSFYNNEISEKSEIFDDQFSVERPDGSNFTLKIRSTKLEDSAMYFCASCLFSYEQYFGPGTRLTVT.

This rearrangement joins TRBV6-5 to TRBJ1-1; perhaps TRBD1 as D (6 bases). The CDR3 extends over 15 amino acids. Trimming cost V 0 bases and J 0 bases, with 8 bases left between them. The germline gives CDR1 MNHEY, CDR2 SVGAGI. CDR3 nucleotides: TGTGCCAGCAGTTACTCAAACAGGGTGAACACTGAAGCTTTCTTT. It yields the protein CASSYSNRVNTEAFF.

Details on this clone: One end of the junction varies from germline; a read error may be responsible. The V and J genes are TRBV7-7 and TRBJ2-1; weak D call: TRBD1 (6 bases). This CDR3 spans 14 amino acids. Germline V gives CDR1 SSHAT, CDR2 FNYEAQ (reference sequence). Here the CDR3 reads CASSLGGTYNEQFF. For the CDR3, the DNA is TGTGCTAGCAGCTTAGGGGGAACTTACAATGAGCAGTTCTTC.

V is TRBV6-1 and J is TRBJ2-2; D remains ambiguous. The length of the CDR3 is 13 residues. CDR1 MNHNS and CDR2 SASEGT come from the germline V gene. The V and J ends lost 7 bases and 5 bases respectively, with 11 bases between them. The CDR3 sequence is CASIPKGTGELFF. The CDR3 nucleotides are TGTGCCAGCATTCCGAAGGGAACCGGGGAGCTGTTTTTT.

The chain uses TRBV5-4 and TRBJ2-3, with 7 bases fitting TRBD2. Germline V gene data show CDR1 as SGHNT and CDR2 as YYREEE (reference sequence). The CDR3 sequence is 15 residues long. V shed 5 bases, J shed 6 bases, and the junction held 12 bases outside the gene matches. The CDR3 DNA follows: TGTGCCAGCAGTCCCCGCAGCGGGGCGAGGGATACGCAGTATTTT. Its protein is CASSPRSGARDTQYF.

This clone was counted once. The J gene is TRBJ2-3, the V gene TRBV18; either TRBD1 or TRBD2 may fit D (5 bases each). Trimming took 4 bases from V and 3 from J, leaving 17 bases between them. CDR3 length: 16 residues. Germline values: CDR1 KGHSH, CDR2 LQKENI. Written as DNA, the CDR3 is TGTGCCAGCTCACTTCAGGGTGCGAGCGGAACAGATACGCAGTATTTT. It codes for CASSLQGASGTDTQYF.

The chain joins TRBV15 to TRBJ2-3; no reliable D call. Germline loops: CDR1 LNHNV, CDR2 YYDKDF (reference sequence). CDR3 length equals 17 residues. V was trimmed by 0 bases and J by 0 bases, leaving 13 bases between them. CDR3 protein: CATSRDELRLSTDTQYF. In nucleotides, the CDR3 is TGTGCCACCAGCAGAGACGAACTCAGGCTTAGCACAGATACGCAGTATTTT. The complete variable domain, with remaining parts taken from reference TRBV15 and TRBJ2-3, reads DAMVIQNPRYQVTQFGKPVTLSCSQTLNHNVMYWYQQKSSQAPKLLFHYYDKDFNNEADTPDNFQSRRPNTSFCFLDIRSPGLGDTAMYLCATSRDELRLSTDTQYFGPGTRLTVL.

This clone was counted only a few times. The chain employs TRBV4-3 and TRBJ2-5; TRBD1 matches 9 bases. There are 17 residues in the CDR3. In germline, CDR1 is LGHNA, CDR2 YSLEER. The junction had 13 bases not matched to a gene; V was cut back by 1 base and J by 7 bases. This CDR3 is CASSQGGPGQGYMTQYF. The CDR3, as DNA: TGCGCCAGCAGCCAAGGAGGGCCGGGACAGGGTTATATGACCCAGTACTTC.

Comments on this clone: The junction departs from germline at one end; a sequencing error may be responsible. The chain has TRBV30 and TRBJ1-3, with D possibly TRBD1 on 5 matching bases. Germline V gene data show CDR1 as GTSNPN and CDR2 as SVGIG (reference sequence). The length of the CDR3 is 12 residues. CDR3 protein: CAWSVLGGIVNF. CDR3 nucleotides: TGTGCCTGGAGTGTACTGGGGGGGATTGTGAATTTT.

Comment on this clone: The missing conserved phenylalanine or tryptophan at the end of this CDR3 makes a read error likely. The chain has TRBV5-1 and TRBJ1-2; no reliable D call. The length of the CDR3 is 12 residues. CDR1 and CDR2 (germline): SGHRS, YFSETQ. The V gene lost 5 bases and the J gene lost 2 bases, with 7 bases spanning the gap. The CDR3 here is CASREQNYGYTS. The CDR3 DNA reads as TGCGCCAGCAGGGAACAGAACTATGGCTACACCTCC.

The genes are TRBV2 and TRBJ1-2, with D perhaps TRBD1 (5 bases). The germline V gene has CDR1 SNHLY and CDR2 FYNNEI. This CDR3 spans 14 amino acids. Between the trimmed V and J ends, which lost 2 bases and 4 bases, there was a span of 11 bases. In DNA form, the CDR3 reads TGTGCCAGCAGTGAATGGGGGGATATCTATGGCTACACCTTC. Its translation is CASSEWGDIYGYTF. Full variable domain (outside the CDR3, taken from reference TRBV2 and TRBJ1-2): EPEVTQTPSHQVTQMGQEVILRCVPISNHLYFYWYRQILGQKVEFLVSFYNNEISEKSEIFDDQFSVERPDGSNFTLKIRSTKLEDSAMYFCASSEWGDIYGYTFGSGTRLTVV.

This rearrangement joins TRBV9 to TRBJ1-2; 8 bases match TRBD1. The V and J ends lost 0 bases and 11 bases, in that order; junction bases with no gene match: 9. The CDR3 is 14 residues long. Germline V gene sequence: CDR1 SGDLS, CDR2 YYNGEE. This chain's CDR3 is CASSVVGQDVRYTF. Here the CDR3 DNA reads TGTGCCAGCAGCGTAGTGGGACAGGACGTAAGGTACACCTTC.

The chain is built from TRBV6-5 and TRBJ2-1, with 13 bases fitting TRBD2. The CDR3 is 15 residues long. V trimming: 6 bases; J trimming: 6 bases; junction bases outside the gene matches: 5. Looked up from germline, CDR1 is MNHEY and CDR2 is SVGAGI. The CDR3 spells CASRGLAGHLNEQFF. In nucleotides, the CDR3 is TGTGCCAGCAGGGGACTAGCGGGACACCTCAATGAGCAGTTCTTC.

The chain couples TRBV7-9 to TRBJ2-7; D call uncertain. Per the germline V gene, CDR1 is SEHNR and CDR2 is FQNEAQ (reference sequence). The CDR3 extends over 14 amino acids. Trimming removed 1 base at V and 6 bases at J, with 13 bases between. As DNA, the CDR3 is TGTGCCAGCAGCTTAGGTGTTGGCGCAAGCGAGCAGTACTTC. Amino acids: CASSLGVGASEQYF.

This chain links TRBV4-3 with TRBJ2-3, with D maybe TRBD1 (6 bases). The germline V gene encodes CDR1 LGHNA and CDR2 YSLEER. The CDR3 runs 15 residues. V lost 0 bases and J lost 6, with 13 bases in between. CDR3 coding DNA: TGCGCCAGCAGCCAAGACCGGAACAGGGCGGATACGCAGTATTTT. As protein: CASSQDRNRADTQYF.

The chain has TRBV29-1 and TRBJ1-3, with D possibly being TRBD1 (5 bases). V lost 7 bases and J 0 bases, leaving 13 bases between the germline ends. CDR3 length equals 14 residues. Germline V lookup: CDR1 SQVTM, CDR2 ANQGSEA. CDR3 sequence: CSALGTSSGNTIYF. The CDR3, as DNA: TGCAGCGCCCTAGGGACGAGCTCTGGAAACACCATATATTTT.

This chain links TRBV27 with TRBJ2-1; no definite D call. This CDR3 has 13 amino acids. Between the trimmed V and J ends, which lost 3 bases and 9 bases, there was a span of 12 bases. In germline, CDR1 is MNHEY, CDR2 SMNVEV (reference sequence). CDR3 region: CASSFPPSSEQFF. The CDR3 DNA sequence: TGTGCCAGCAGTTTCCCCCCCAGTTCTGAGCAGTTCTTC.

This chain joins TRBV7-2 and TRBJ2-5; 10 bases fit TRBD1. CDR3 size: 14 residues. Losses at the gene ends were 5 bases for V and 1 base for J; bases not matched to a gene: 1. Germline CDR1 and CDR2: SGHTA and FQGNSA. CDR3 bases: TGTGCCAGCAGCAGGACAGGGGGCCAAGAGACCCAGTACTTC. Its translation: CASSRTGGQETQYF. The entire variable domain, with the rest obtained from reference TRBV7-2 and TRBJ2-5, is as follows: GAGVSQSPSNKVTEKGKDVELRCDPISGHTALYWYRQSLGQGLEFLIYFQGNSAPDKSGLPSDRFSAERTGGSVSTLTIQRTQQEDSAVYLCASSRTGGQETQYFGPGTRLLVL.

This sequence joins TRBV6-5 and TRBJ1-1, with 8 bases matching TRBD1. Germline V CDR1 and CDR2: MNHEY, SVGAGI. V was clipped by 6 bases and J by 1 base; unmatched bases: 7. The CDR3 is made up of 15 amino acids. The CDR3: CASRFDRGENTEAFF. DNA for the CDR3: TGTGCCAGCAGGTTTGACAGGGGCGAGAACACTGAAGCTTTCTTT.

CDR3 nucleotides: TGCGCCAGCAGAATGGTGCGGGTTACCTTCTACAATGAGCAGTTCTTC. It codes for CASRMVRVTFYNEQFF. This rearrangement joins TRBV5-1 to TRBJ2-1; D perhaps matches TRBD2 (5 bases). Germline loops: CDR1 SGHRS, CDR2 YFSETQ. V was cut by 5 bases and J by 3 bases, with 18 bases left in between. This CDR3 is 16 amino acids long.

The chain joins TRBV4-2 to TRBJ2-2; TRBD1 agrees at 7 bases. V lost 3 bases and J lost 0; bases outside the gene matches: 10. The V gene's germline CDR1 is LGHNA and CDR2 YNFKEQ. The CDR3 loop spans 18 amino acids. The CDR3, as DNA: TGTGCCAGCAGCCAGGAAGGGACAGCTACGGCGAACACCGGGGAGCTGTTTTTT. It specifies CASSQEGTATANTGELFF.